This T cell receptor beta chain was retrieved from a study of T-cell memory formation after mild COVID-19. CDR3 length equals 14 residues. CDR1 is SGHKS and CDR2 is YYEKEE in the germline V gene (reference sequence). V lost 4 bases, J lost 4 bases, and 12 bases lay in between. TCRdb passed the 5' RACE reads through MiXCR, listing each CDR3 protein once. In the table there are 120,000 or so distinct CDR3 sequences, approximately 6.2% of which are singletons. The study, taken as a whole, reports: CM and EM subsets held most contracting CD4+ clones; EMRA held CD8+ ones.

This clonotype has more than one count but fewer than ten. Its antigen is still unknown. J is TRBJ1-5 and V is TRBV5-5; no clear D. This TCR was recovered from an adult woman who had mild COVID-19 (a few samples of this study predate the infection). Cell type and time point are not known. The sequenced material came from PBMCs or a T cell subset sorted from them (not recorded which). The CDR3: CASSVGRGNQPQHF. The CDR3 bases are TGTGCCAGCAGCGTCGGCCGGGGTAATCAGCCCCAGCATTTT.